Shown below are 15 T cell receptor beta chains from a single sample sequenced in a study of T cell responses to AZD1222 COVID-19 vaccine. The table came from immunoSEQ multiplex PCR; TCRdb's copy has only in-frame clones and leaves some out. This table has 95,000 to 150,000 clones, 88% appearing once. Sequences were derived from peripheral blood, sampled on day 0 of AZD1222 vaccination. Source of these receptors: an adult in good health.

The chain couples TRBV3-1 (or the pseudogene TRBV3-2) to TRBJ1-4; D gene unclear. This CDR3 contains 15 residues. V lost 0 bases and J 8 bases, leaving 13 bases between the germline ends. From germline, CDR1 is LGHDT and CDR2 YNNKEL (reference sequence). CDR3 residues: CASSQEGSREEKLFF. The CDR3 coding sequence is TGTGCCAGCAGCCAAGAGGGGTCCCGGGAGGAAAAACTGTTTTTT.

The chain joins TRBV5-5 to TRBJ2-1, with 10 bases aligning to TRBD1. In germline, CDR1 is SGHKS, CDR2 YYEKEE (reference sequence). Trimming at V came to 3 bases and at J to 3 bases, leaving 3 bases not matched to a gene. The CDR3 extends over 15 amino acids. CDR3 in amino acids: CASSSRDRGYNEQFF. The CDR3 coding sequence is TGTGCCAGCAGCTCCCGGGACAGGGGCTACAATGAGCAGTTCTTC.

The V and J genes are TRBV5-1 and TRBJ2-1, with no clear D. CDR1 is SGHRS and CDR2 is YFSETQ in the germline V gene. The CDR3 is 15 residues long. Trimming left V 0 bases short and J 0 bases short, with 7 bases between. CDR3 protein: CASSLDTGSYNEQFF. The DNA of the CDR3 is TGCGCCAGCAGCTTGGATACGGGCTCCTACAATGAGCAGTTCTTC.

This clone was counted once. This chain joins TRBV27 and TRBJ2-1; D might be TRBD2 (6 bases). Per the germline V gene, CDR1 is MNHEY and CDR2 is SMNVEV (reference sequence). The CDR3 consists of 14 residues. V gave up 3 bases and J gave up 8 bases, with 14 bases separating them. CDR3 loop: CASSLGREADEQFF. In nucleotides, the CDR3 is TGTGCCAGCAGTTTGGGCAGGGAGGCCGATGAGCAGTTCTTC.

The rearrangement links TRBV27 to TRBJ1-1, with 7 bases that match TRBD1. Germline assignment: CDR1 MNHEY and CDR2 SMNVEV (reference sequence). With V trimmed by 6 bases and J by 1 base, 2 bases remained unmatched. This CDR3 has 13 residues. The CDR3 coding sequence is TGTGCCAGCAGGGGGACAGCGAACACTGAAGCTTTCTTT. This sequence encodes CASRGTANTEAFF.

This chain joins TRBV6-2 or TRBV6-3 and TRBJ2-4; D remains unclear. The germline V and J ends were trimmed by 3 bases and 5 bases, with 11 bases remaining between them. The CDR3 loop spans 14 amino acids. CDR1 and CDR2 (germline): MNHEY, SVGEGT. The chain's CDR3 is CASSYKLRENIQYF. Written as DNA, the CDR3 is TGTGCCAGCAGTTATAAGCTGCGAGAAAACATTCAGTACTTC.

The chain employs TRBV7-3 and TRBJ2-1; TRBD2 aligns across 14 bases. Germline CDR1 and CDR2: SGHTA and FQGTGA. The length of the CDR3 is 18 residues. Germline trimming cut 6 bases from V and 1 base from J; bases unmatched to any gene: 8. The chain's CDR3 is CASSALGLAGESYNEQFF. The CDR3 DNA reads TGTGCCAGCAGTGCGTTGGGACTAGCGGGGGAATCCTACAATGAGCAGTTCTTC.

The CDR3 DNA reads as TGTGCCAGCAGCCAAGGGGAGTACGGGGAGCTGTTTTTT. It codes for CASSQGEYGELFF. The chain carries TRBV14 and TRBJ2-2; weak D call: TRBD2 (5 bases). CDR1 and CDR2 from the germline V gene are SGHDN and FVKESK. The CDR3 consists of 13 residues. Trimming stripped 1 base from V and 7 bases from J, with 7 bases between.

The chain uses TRBV29-1 and TRBJ2-3; 8 bases line up with TRBD2. V shed 4 bases, J shed 4 bases, and the junction held 4 bases outside the gene matches. The CDR3 runs to 13 residues. The V gene's germline CDR1 is SQVTM and CDR2 ANQGSEA. CDR3 sequence reads: CSVVPGGADTQYF. The CDR3 DNA follows: TGCAGCGTTGTCCCCGGGGGGGCAGATACGCAGTATTTT.

The chain carries TRBV5-1 and TRBJ2-1; possibly TRBD1 for D (5 bases). Germline-derived CDR1 and CDR2 are SGHRS and YFSETQ. Trimming cost V 4 bases and J 0 bases, with 14 bases left between them. This CDR3 is built from 16 residues. In nucleotides, the CDR3 is TGCGCCAGCAGCGTCAGACAGTCGAACTCCTACAATGAGCAGTTCTTC. Protein sequence: CASSVRQSNSYNEQFF.

The chain joins TRBV7-6 to TRBJ2-2, with 11 bases lining up with TRBD1. Germline CDR1 reads SGHVS; CDR2 reads FNYEAQ. Losses at the gene ends were 5 bases for V and 5 bases for J; bases not matched to a gene: 4. The CDR3 runs 15 residues. The CDR3 reads CASSRGQGGTGELFF. The CDR3 nucleotides read TGTGCCAGCAGCAGGGGACAGGGGGGTACCGGGGAGCTGTTTTTT. The full variable domain, rest sourced from reference TRBV7-6 and TRBJ2-2, is GAGVSQSPRYKVTKRGQDVALRCDPISGHVSLYWYRQALGQGPEFLTYFNYEAQQDKSGLPNDRFSAERPEGSISTLTIQRTEQRDSAMYRCASSRGQGGTGELFFGEGSRLTVL.

This CDR3 is CASSGGSNTGELFF. Written as DNA, the CDR3 is TGTGCCAGTAGCGGGGGCTCTAACACCGGGGAGCTGTTTTTT. The genes are TRBV6-2 or TRBV6-3 and TRBJ2-2; 9 bases are a match to TRBD2. Germline loops: CDR1 MNHEY, CDR2 SVGEGT. CDR3 length equals 14 residues. V was clipped by 9 bases and J by 2 bases; unmatched bases: 4.

The DNA for the CDR3 is TGTGCCAGCAGCTACGGAGGAACTGAAGCTTTCTTT. Residues: CASSYGGTEAFF. This sequence joins TRBV3-1 (or the pseudogene TRBV3-2) and TRBJ1-1; D gene ambiguous. The CDR3 runs 12 residues. Germline V gives CDR1 LGHDT, CDR2 YNNKEL (reference sequence). Trimming removed 5 bases at V and 5 bases at J, with 9 bases between.

A single count supports this clone. The V and J genes are TRBV7-2 and TRBJ2-7, with D tentatively TRBD1 (6 bases). V gave up 5 bases and J gave up 0 bases, with 11 bases separating them. The CDR3 sequence is 14 residues long. Germline V CDR1 and CDR2: SGHTA, FQGNSA. In DNA, the CDR3 is TGTGCCAGCAGCGTTCGACAGGACTCCTACGAGCAGTACTTC. Encoded protein: CASSVRQDSYEQYF.

The chain has TRBV18 and TRBJ2-4; D might be TRBD1 (6 bases). Germline V gene sequence: CDR1 KGHSH, CDR2 LQKENI. Deletions cut 5 bases from V and 1 base from J, with 15 bases between. This CDR3 has 16 residues. The CDR3 coding sequence is TGTGCCAGCTCATCGGACAGAAGAACGGCCAAAAACATTCAGTACTTC. Its protein product is CASSSDRRTAKNIQYF.